The subject of this entry is one T cell receptor beta chain. What it binds is not known. Trimming pared 3 bases from V and 7 bases from J, leaving 10 bases between. The V gene's germline CDR1 is KGHSH and CDR2 LQKENI. The CDR3 is 12 residues long. This sample is part of a study of cytomegalovirus exposure and HLA in healthy donors. General study points: Published work reported that the classifier diagnosed cytomegalovirus status with high specificity and sensitivity.

13 Jbeta primers and 60 Vbeta primers were used for the PCR. Per the original data handling: Later work found 80 million or so unique TCR beta chains, with about 10 million shared. The repertoire was sequenced with immunoSEQ multiplex PCR; TCRdb's copy has only in-frame clones and lacks some. The V and J calls and clone size were taken over from that table, and D and trimming were inferred from the DNA. The sample holds 150,000 or so clones, 60% to 85% seen once. This receptor was identified in a woman between 40 and 50 years old in good health and CMV-seronegative. This rearrangement joins TRBV18 to TRBJ2-7; D perhaps matches TRBD1 (5 bases). The material sequenced was PBMCs. The CDR3 spells CASSPQGWEQYF. The CDR3 DNA sequence: TGTGCCAGCTCACCGCAGGGTTGGGAGCAGTACTTC. Complete variable domain (other parts from reference TRBV18 and TRBJ2-7): NAGVMQNPRHLVRRRGQEARLRCSPMKGHSHVYWYRQLPEEGLKFMVYLQKENIIDESGMPKERFSAEFPKEGPSILRIQQVVRGDSAAYFCASSPQGWEQYFGPGTRLTVT.